Detailed here is one T cell receptor beta chain. What it binds is not known. Germline V lookup: CDR1 MNHNS, CDR2 SASEGT. This CDR3 has 13 residues. The germline V and J ends were trimmed by 4 bases and 5 bases, with 9 bases remaining between them. The data derive from a study of CD8+ T cells in alopecia areata. Study-wide context: Tofacitinib was taken orally by treated patients, and the dose was 5 to 10 mg twice daily. Tofacitinib ran 6 to 18 months, followed by 6 months off drug.

Extracted from the samples, RNA was reverse transcribed into cDNA to serve as the sequencing template. The assay was immunoSEQ multiplex PCR, and TCRdb's table has in-frame clones only and misses some. Of fewer than 250,000 clones in the sample, roughly two fifths were seen once. The study, taken as a whole, reports: There was only one nonresponder, so it was unclear how baseline CD8+ expansion relates to response.

Treatment of the sample: oral pan-JAK inhibitor, 5-10 mg twice daily. The chain has TRBV6-1 and TRBJ2-1; the D is unclear. The sequences come from CD4+ T cells sorted from blood, collected at approximately week 31, from a patient treated with tofacitinib. The TCR comes from a human donor with alopecia areata. CDR3 loop: CASSVDFNNEQFF. CDR3 sequence (DNA): TGTGCCAGCAGTGTTGACTTTAACAATGAGCAGTTCTTC.